This TCR beta chain was obtained from a study of vaccination effects on CD4 cells after COVID-19. Findings of the study overall: The study found marked clonal contraction of infection- and vaccine-induced clones late after vaccination.

With respect to this clone: Its antigen is undetermined.

Once cultured for 9 to 11 days, the cells underwent separation to obtain CD4+ T cells. Nucleocapsid antibody tests were negative, and the vaccine recipients had no prior SARS-CoV-2 infection. Clones were read by immunoSEQ multiplex PCR, and TCRdb kept only the in-frame ones, dropping some. This table holds about 50,000 clones, about 83% found once. Looked up from germline, CDR1 is MNHEY and CDR2 is SVGAGI. The ends lost 8 bases at V and 4 bases at J; junction bases unmatched: 4. The CDR3 contains 13 residues. V and J are TRBV6-5 and TRBJ2-3; 9 positions match TRBD2. The sequencing here drew on CD4+ T cells from PBMCs cultured without peptide, taken before COVID-19 vaccination. This receptor was taken from a human donor who received a COVID-19 vaccine. CDR3 bases: TGTGCCAGCCGGGGGACTAGCCCAGATACGCAGTATTTT. This sequence encodes CASRGTSPDTQYF.